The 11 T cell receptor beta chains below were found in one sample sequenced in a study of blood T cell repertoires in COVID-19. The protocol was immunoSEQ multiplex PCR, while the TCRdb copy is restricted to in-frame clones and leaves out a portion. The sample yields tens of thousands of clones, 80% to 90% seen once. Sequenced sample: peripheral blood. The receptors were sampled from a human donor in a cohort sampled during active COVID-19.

The CDR3 DNA reads TGTGCCAGCAGCCAACGGGACAGGAATGAAAAACTGTTTTTT. This encodes CASSQRDRNEKLFF. The chain links TRBV7-8 to TRBJ1-4, with TRBD1 identical over 8 bases. Germline lookup yields CDR1 SGHVS and CDR2 FQNEAQ. Trimming removed 5 bases from V and 5 bases from J; junction bases left unmatched: 4. There are 14 residues in the CDR3.

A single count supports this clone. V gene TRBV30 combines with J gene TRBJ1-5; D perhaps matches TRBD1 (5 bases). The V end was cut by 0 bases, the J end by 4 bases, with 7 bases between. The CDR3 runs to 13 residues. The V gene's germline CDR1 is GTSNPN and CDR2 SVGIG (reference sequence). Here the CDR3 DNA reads TGTGCCTGGAGTGTAGGGGTGAATCAGCCCCAGCATTTT. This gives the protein CAWSVGVNQPQHF.

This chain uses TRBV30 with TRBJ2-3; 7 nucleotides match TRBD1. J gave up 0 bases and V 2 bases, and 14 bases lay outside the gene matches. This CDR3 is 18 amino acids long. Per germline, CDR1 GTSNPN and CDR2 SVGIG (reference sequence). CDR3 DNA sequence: TGTGCCTGGAGTTTCGCAGGGGGTTGGTTAACTAGCACAGATACGCAGTATTTT. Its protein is CAWSFAGGWLTSTDTQYF.

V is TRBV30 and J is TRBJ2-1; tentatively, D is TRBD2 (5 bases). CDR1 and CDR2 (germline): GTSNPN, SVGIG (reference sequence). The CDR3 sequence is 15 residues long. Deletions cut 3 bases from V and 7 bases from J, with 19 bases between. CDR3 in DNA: TGTGCCTGGAGGCGGACTTTTCTCCGGGGAAATGAGCAGTTCTTC. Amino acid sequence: CAWRRTFLRGNEQFF.

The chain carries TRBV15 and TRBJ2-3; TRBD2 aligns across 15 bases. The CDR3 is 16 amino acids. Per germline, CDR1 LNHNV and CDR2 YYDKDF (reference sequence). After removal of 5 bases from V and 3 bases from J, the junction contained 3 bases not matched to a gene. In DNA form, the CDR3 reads TGTGCCACCAGCTTCGGACTAGCGGGAGGGACAGATACGCAGTATTTT. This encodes CATSFGLAGGTDTQYF.

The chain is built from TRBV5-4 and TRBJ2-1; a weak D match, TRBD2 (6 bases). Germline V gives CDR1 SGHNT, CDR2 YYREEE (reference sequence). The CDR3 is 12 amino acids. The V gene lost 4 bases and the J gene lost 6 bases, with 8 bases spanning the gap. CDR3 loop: CASSISGNEQFF. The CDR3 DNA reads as TGTGCCAGCAGCATTAGCGGCAATGAGCAGTTCTTC.

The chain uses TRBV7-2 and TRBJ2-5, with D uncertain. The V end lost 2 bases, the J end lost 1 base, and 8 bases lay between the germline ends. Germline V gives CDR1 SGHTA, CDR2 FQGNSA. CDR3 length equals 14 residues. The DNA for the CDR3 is TGTGCCAGCAGCTTACGGCGGATCCAAGAGACCCAGTACTTC. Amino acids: CASSLRRIQETQYF.

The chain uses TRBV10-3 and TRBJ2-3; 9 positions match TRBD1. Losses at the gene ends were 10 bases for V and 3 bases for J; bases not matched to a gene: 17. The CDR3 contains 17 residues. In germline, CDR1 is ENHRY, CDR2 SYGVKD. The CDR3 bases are TGTGCCACCAGCCTTCCACCGGGACAGGGTCGAACAGATACGCAGTATTTT. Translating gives CATSLPPGQGRTDTQYF.

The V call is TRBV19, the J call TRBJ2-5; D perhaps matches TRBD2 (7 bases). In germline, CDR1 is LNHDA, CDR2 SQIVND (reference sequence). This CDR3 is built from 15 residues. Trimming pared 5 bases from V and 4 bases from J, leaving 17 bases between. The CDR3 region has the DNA TGTGCCAGTAGTCCCTTCTTTGCGGGGGCAGAGACCCAGTACTTC. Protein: CASSPFFAGAETQYF. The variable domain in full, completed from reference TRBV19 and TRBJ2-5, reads DGGITQSPKYLFRKEGQNVTLSCEQNLNHDAMYWYRQDPGQGLRLIYYSQIVNDFQKGDIAEGYSVSREKKESFPLTVTSAQKNPTAFYLCASSPFFAGAETQYFGPGTRLLVL.

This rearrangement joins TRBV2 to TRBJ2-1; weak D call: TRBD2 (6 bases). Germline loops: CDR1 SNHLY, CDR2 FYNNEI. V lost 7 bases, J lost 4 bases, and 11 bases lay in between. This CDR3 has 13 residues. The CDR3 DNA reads TGTGCCAGCATGGGCGGGATTTACAATGAGCAGTTCTTC. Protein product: CASMGGIYNEQFF. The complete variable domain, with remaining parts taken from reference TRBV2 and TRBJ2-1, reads EPEVTQTPSHQVTQMGQEVILRCVPISNHLYFYWYRQILGQKVEFLVSFYNNEISEKSEIFDDQFSVERPDGSNFTLKIRSTKLEDSAMYFCASMGGIYNEQFFGPGTRLTVL.

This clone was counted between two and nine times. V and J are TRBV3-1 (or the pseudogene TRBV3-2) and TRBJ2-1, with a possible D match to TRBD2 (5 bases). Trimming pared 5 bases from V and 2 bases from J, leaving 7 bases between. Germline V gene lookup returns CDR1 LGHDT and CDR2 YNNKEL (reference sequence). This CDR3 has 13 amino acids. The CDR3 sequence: CASSYGAYNEQFF. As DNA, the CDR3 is TGTGCCAGCAGCTACGGGGCCTACAATGAGCAGTTCTTC.